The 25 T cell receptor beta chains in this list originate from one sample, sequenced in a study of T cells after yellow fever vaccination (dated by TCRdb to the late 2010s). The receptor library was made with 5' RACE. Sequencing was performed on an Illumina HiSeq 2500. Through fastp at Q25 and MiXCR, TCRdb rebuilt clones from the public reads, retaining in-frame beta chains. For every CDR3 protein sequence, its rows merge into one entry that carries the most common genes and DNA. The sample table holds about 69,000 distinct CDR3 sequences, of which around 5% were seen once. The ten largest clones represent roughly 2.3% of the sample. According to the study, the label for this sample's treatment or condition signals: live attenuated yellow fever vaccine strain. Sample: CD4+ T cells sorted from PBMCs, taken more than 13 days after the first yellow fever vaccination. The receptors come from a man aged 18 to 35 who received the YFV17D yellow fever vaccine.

The CDR3 sequence is CASRLAENTEAFF. CDR3 DNA: TGTGCCAGCAGATTAGCAGAGAACACTGAAGCTTTCTTT. The chain uses TRBV5-4 and TRBJ1-1; D uncertain. V was shortened by 5 bases and J by 1 base, with 9 bases between the two germline ends. Germline-derived CDR1 and CDR2 are SGHNT and YYREEE (reference sequence). The CDR3 is 13 amino acids.

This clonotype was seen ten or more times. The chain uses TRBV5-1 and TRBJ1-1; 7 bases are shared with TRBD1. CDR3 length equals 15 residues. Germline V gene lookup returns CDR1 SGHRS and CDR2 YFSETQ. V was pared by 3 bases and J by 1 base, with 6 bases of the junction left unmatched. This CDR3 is CASSSQGQRNTEAFF. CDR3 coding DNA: TGCGCCAGCAGCTCCCAGGGACAGCGGAACACTGAAGCTTTCTTT.

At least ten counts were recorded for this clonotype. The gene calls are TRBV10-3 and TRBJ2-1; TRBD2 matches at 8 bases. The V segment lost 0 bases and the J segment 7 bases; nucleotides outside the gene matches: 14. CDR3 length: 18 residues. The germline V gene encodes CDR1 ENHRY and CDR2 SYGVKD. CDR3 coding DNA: TGTGCCATCAGTGAGTCTGCGGGGGGCAGCTGGACCGGGAATGAGCAGTTCTTC. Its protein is CAISESAGGSWTGNEQFF.

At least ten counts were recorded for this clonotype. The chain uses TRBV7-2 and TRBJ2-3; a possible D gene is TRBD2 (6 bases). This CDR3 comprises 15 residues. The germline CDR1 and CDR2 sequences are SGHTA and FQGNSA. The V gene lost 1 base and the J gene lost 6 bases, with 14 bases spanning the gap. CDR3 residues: CASSLDGGRADTQYF. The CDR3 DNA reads TGTGCCAGCAGCTTAGACGGGGGTCGGGCGGATACGCAGTATTTT.

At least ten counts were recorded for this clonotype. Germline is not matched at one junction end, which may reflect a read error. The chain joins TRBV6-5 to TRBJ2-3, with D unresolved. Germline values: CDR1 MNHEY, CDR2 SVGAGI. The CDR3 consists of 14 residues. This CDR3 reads CASSNSPWGDTQYF. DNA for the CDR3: TGTGCCAGCAGTAACTCGCCTTGGGGAGATACGCAGTATTTT.

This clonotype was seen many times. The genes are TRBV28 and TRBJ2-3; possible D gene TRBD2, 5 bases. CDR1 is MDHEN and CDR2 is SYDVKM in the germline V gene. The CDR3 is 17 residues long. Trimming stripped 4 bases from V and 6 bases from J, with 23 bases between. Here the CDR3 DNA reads TGTGCCAGCAGTTCCGACTTTAGCCGCGGGTCTCTCGATACGCAGTATTTT. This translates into CASSSDFSRGSLDTQYF.

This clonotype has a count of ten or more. The CDR3 is CASSQISGTAKETQYF. As DNA, the CDR3 is TGCGCCAGCAGCCAAATCTCCGGAACCGCAAAAGAGACCCAGTACTTC. The chain recombines TRBV5-1 with TRBJ2-5; D is unclear. The length of the CDR3 is 16 residues. Germline V gene sequence: CDR1 SGHRS, CDR2 YFSETQ. The ends were cut back, 4 bases at V and 3 bases at J, with 19 bases in the middle.

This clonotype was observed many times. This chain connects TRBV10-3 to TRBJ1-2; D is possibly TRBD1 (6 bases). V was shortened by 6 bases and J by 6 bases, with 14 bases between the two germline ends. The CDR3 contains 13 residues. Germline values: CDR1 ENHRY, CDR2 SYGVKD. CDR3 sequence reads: CAIRPQGRDGYTF. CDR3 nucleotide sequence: TGTGCCATCAGACCCCAGGGGCGTGATGGCTACACCTTC.

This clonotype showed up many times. The CDR3 region has the DNA TGTGCCAGCAGCTTTAGCCTAAGCGAGCAGTACTTC. This gives the protein CASSFSLSEQYF. V usage is TRBV11-1 and J usage is TRBJ2-7; no definite D call. Germline CDR1 SGHAT, CDR2 FQDESV (reference sequence). The CDR3 consists of 12 residues. Deletions cut 3 bases from V and 6 bases from J, with 9 bases between.

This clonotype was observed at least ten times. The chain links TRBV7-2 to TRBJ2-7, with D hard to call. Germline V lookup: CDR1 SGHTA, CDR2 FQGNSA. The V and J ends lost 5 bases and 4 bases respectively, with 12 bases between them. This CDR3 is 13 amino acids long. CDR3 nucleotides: TGTGCCAGCAGCACGACAAACCAGTACGAGCAGTACTTC. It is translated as CASSTTNQYEQYF.

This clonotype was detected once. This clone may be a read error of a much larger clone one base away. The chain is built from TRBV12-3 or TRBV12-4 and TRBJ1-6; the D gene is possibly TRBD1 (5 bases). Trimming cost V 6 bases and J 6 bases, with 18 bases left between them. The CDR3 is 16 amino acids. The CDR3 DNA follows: TGTGCCAGCAGGCCCGGGCATGGGGCAAGTAATTCACCCCTCCACTTT. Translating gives CASRPGHGASNSPLHF.

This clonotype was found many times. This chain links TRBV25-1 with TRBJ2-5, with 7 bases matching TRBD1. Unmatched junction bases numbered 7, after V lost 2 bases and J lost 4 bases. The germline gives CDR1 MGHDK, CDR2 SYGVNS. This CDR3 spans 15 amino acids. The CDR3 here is CASSEGRGGGETQYF. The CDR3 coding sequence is TGTGCCAGCAGTGAAGGTCGAGGGGGCGGAGAGACCCAGTACTTC.

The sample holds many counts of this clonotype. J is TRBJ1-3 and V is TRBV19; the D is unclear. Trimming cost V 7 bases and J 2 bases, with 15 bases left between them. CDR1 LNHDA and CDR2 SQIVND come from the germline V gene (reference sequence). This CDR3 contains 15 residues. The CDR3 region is CASIRGAGAGNTIYF. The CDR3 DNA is TGTGCCAGTATCAGAGGTGCCGGGGCTGGAAACACCATATATTTT.

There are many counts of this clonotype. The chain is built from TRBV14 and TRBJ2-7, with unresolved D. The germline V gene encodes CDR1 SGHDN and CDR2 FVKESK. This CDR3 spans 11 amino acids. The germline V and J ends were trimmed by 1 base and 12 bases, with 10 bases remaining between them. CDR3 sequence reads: CASSQASNRYF. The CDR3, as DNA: TGTGCCAGCAGCCAAGCAAGCAATCGGTACTTC.

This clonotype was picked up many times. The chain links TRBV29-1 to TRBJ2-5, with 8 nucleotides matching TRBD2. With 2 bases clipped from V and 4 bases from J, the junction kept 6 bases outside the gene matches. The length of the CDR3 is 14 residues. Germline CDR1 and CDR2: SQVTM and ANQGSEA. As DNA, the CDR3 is TGCAGCGTTGAATGGGCGGGGGGACCAGAGACCCAGTACTTC. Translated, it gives CSVEWAGGPETQYF.

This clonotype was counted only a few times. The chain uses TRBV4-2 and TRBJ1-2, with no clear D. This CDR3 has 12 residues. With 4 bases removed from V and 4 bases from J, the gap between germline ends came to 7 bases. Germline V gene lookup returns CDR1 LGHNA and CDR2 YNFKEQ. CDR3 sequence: CASSPGPYGYTF. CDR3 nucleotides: TGTGCCAGCAGCCCCGGACCCTATGGCTACACCTTC.

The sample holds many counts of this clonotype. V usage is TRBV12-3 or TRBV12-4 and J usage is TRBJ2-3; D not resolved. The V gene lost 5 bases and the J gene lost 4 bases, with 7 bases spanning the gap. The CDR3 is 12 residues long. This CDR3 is CASSPVPDTQYF. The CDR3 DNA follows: TGTGCCAGCAGTCCCGTGCCAGATACGCAGTATTTT.

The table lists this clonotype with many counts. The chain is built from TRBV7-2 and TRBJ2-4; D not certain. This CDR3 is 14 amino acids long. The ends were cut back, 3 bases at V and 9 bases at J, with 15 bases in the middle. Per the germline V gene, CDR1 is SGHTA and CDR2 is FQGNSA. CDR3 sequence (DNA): TGTGCCAGCAGCTTTGGCAGCCTGGCGGTCATTCAGTACTTC. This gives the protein CASSFGSLAVIQYF.

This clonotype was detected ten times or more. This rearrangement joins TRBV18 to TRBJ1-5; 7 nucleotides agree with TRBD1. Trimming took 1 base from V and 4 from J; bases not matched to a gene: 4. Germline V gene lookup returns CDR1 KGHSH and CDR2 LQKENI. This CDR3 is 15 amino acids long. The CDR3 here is CASSPLGQTNQPQHF. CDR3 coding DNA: TGTGCCAGCTCACCACTGGGACAGACAAATCAGCCCCAGCATTTT.

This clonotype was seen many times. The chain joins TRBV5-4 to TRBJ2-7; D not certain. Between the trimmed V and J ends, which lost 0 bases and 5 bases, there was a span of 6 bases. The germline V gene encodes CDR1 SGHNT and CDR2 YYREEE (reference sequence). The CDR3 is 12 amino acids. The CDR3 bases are TGTGCCAGCAGCTTGGACCAAAACGAGCAGTACGTC. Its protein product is CASSLDQNEQYV.

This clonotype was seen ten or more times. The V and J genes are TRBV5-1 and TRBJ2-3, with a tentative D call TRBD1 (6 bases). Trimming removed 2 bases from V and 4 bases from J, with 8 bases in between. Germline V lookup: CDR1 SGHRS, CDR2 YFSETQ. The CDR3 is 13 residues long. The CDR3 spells CASSFRQADTQYF. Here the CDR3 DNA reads TGCGCCAGCAGCTTCCGACAGGCAGATACGCAGTATTTT. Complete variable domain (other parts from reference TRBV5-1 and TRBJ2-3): KAGVTQTPRYLIKTRGQQVTLSCSPISGHRSVSWYQQTPGQGLQFLFEYFSETQRNKGNFPGRFSGRQFSNSRSEMNVSTLELGDSALYLCASSFRQADTQYFGPGTRLTVL.

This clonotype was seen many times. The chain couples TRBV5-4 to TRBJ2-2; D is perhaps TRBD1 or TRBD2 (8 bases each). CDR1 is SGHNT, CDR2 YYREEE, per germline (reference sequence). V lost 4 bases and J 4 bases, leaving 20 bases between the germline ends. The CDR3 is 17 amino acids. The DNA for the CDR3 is TGTGCCAGCAGCCCTCAGGGGGCGGGGGGCTTCACCGGGGAGCTGTTTTTT. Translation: CASSPQGAGGFTGELFF.

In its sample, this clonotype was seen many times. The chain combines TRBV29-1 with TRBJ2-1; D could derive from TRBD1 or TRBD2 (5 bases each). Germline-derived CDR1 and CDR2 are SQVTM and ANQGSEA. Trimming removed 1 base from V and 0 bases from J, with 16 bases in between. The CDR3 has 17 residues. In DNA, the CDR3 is TGCAGCGTTGAAGGCTATCTCGCGAGGGGCTCCTACAATGAGCAGTTCTTC. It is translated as CSVEGYLARGSYNEQFF.

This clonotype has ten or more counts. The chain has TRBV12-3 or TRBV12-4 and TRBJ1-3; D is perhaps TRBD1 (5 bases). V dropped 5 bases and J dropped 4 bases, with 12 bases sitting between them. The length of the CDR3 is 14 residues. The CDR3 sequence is CASSPYGDGNTIYF. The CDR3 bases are TGTGCCAGCAGTCCCTATGGGGACGGAAACACCATATATTTT.

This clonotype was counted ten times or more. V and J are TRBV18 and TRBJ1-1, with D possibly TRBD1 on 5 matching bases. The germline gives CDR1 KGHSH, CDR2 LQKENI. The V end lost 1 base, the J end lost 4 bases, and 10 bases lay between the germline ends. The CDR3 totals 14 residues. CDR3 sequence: CASSPRDGSTEAFF. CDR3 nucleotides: TGTGCCAGCTCACCACGGGACGGATCCACTGAAGCTTTCTTT.